This TCR beta chain was identified during a study of OX40 agonist ivuxolimab in advanced cancers. Whole-study context: Cancers in dose escalation were hepatocellular, melanoma, renal cell and head and neck.

Overall study findings and caveats: Clones of CD4+ and CD8+ blood T cells grew by week 6 at doses of 0.1 to 3.0 mg/kg. Some patients who did not respond also had low normalized T-cell clonal expansion.

A few counts support this clone. Its antigen is not known. From germline, CDR1 is KGHSH and CDR2 LQKENI. The ends were cut back, 2 bases at V and 3 bases at J, with 19 bases in the middle. This CDR3 region has 17 residues. Measured with immunoSEQ multiplex PCR; TCRdb has only the in-frame clones, and not every one. The sample contains around 40,000 clones, roughly 84% of which appear only once. The material was CD4+ or CD8+ T cells sorted from blood, obtained in a trial of the OX40 agonist ivuxolimab. This TCR derives from an adult with an advanced solid tumor such as melanoma, head and neck, liver or kidney cancer. The rearrangement links TRBV18 to TRBJ2-5, with a weak D call TRBD2 (7 bases). The CDR3 region is CASSPSMRIGGEETQYF. The CDR3 nucleotides are TGTGCCAGCTCACCATCCATGCGGATAGGGGGGGAAGAGACCCAGTACTTC.